Below are 29 T cell receptor beta chains sequenced from a single sample in a study of CD8 T cells in ankylosing spondylitis. Overall study findings and caveats: For ankylosing spondylitis blood, a TCR beta motif of fewer than 10 highly homologous variants appeared characteristic.

TCRdb re-called the 5' RACE reads through MiXCR, storing one row per CDR3 protein. The data contain approximately 500,000 distinct CDR3 sequences, roughly 13% of them seen just once; the ten biggest clones take up almost 7%. No antigens are known for them. The sequenced sample was blood, either unsorted or a sorted T cell fraction (not recorded which). The source is a male donor with ankylosing spondylitis.

This clonotype came up many times. The chain combines TRBV10-3 with TRBJ2-3; tentative D call: TRBD2 (5 bases). Trimming pared 8 bases from V and 2 bases from J, leaving 11 bases between. CDR1 and CDR2 from the germline V gene are ENHRY and SYGVKD. There are 13 residues in the CDR3. CDR3 region: CAIEGLNTDTQYF. As DNA, the CDR3 is TGTGCCATCGAAGGACTCAACACAGATACGCAGTATTTT.

This clonotype was counted at least ten times. The chain is built from TRBV2 and TRBJ2-1, with a possible D match to TRBD1 (5 bases). Deletions cut 2 bases from V and 0 bases from J, with 8 bases between. The CDR3 sequence is 15 residues long. Per germline, CDR1 SNHLY and CDR2 FYNNEI. As DNA, the CDR3 is TGTGCCAGCAGTGAACAGGGTAGCTCCTACAATGAGCAGTTCTTC. It translates to CASSEQGSSYNEQFF.

In its sample, this clonotype was seen a few times. The chain joins TRBV7-8 to TRBJ2-3; 14 bases are shared with TRBD2. With 5 bases clipped from V and 3 bases from J, the junction kept 13 bases outside the gene matches. The germline gives CDR1 SGHVS, CDR2 FQNEAQ. The CDR3 spans 19 residues. The CDR3 bases are TGTGCCAGCAGCCCCCGACTAGCGGGAGGGCCGGTATTGACAGATACGCAGTATTTT. It is translated as CASSPRLAGGPVLTDTQYF. The full variable domain, its missing parts supplied by reference TRBV7-8 and TRBJ2-3, is GAGVSQSPRYKVAKRGQDVALRCDPISGHVSLFWYQQALGQGPEFLTYFQNEAQLDKSGLPSDRFFAERPEGSVSTLKIQRTQQEDSAVYLCASSPRLAGGPVLTDTQYFGPGTRLTVL.

This clonotype came up once. J is TRBJ1-2 and V is TRBV2, with D hard to call. Between the trimmed V and J ends, which lost 5 bases and 0 bases, there was a span of 13 bases. The germline CDR1 and CDR2 sequences are SNHLY and FYNNEI. This CDR3 contains 15 residues. CDR3 amino acids: CASSSDGSPNYGYTF. CDR3 bases: TGTGCCAGCAGTTCTGACGGATCGCCTAACTATGGCTACACCTTC.

This clonotype was observed a handful of times. The gene calls are TRBV12-3 or TRBV12-4 and TRBJ2-7; no definite D call. The CDR3 is made up of 15 amino acids. V gave up 3 bases and J gave up 3 bases, with 15 bases separating them. CDR3 in amino acids: CASSFGHQTFYEQYF. CDR3 DNA sequence: TGTGCCAGCAGTTTCGGGCATCAAACATTCTACGAGCAGTACTTC.

This clonotype appeared a few times. This chain uses TRBV7-9 with TRBJ1-5; TRBD1 might be the D (5 bases). V lost 7 bases to trimming and J lost 2 bases, with 12 bases between them. Germline-derived CDR1 and CDR2 are SEHNR and FQNEAQ (reference sequence). This CDR3 has 14 amino acids. CDR3 in DNA: TGTGCCAGCACCCTCCAAGGGGGCAATCAGCCCCAGCATTTT. Protein product: CASTLQGGNQPQHF.

Ten or more counts support this clonotype. This chain links TRBV10-3 with TRBJ2-3; TRBD2 matches 14 bases. J was trimmed by 3 bases and V by 0 bases; bases with no gene match: 8. The CDR3 is 19 amino acids. The germline V gene encodes CDR1 ENHRY and CDR2 SYGVKD. This CDR3 is CAISESWGTSGSITDTQYF. The CDR3 DNA is TGTGCCATCAGTGAGTCGTGGGGGACTAGCGGGAGTATAACAGATACGCAGTATTTT.

This clonotype was observed a few times. The rearrangement links TRBV4-1 to TRBJ1-2; D unclear. The CDR3 is 16 amino acids. Germline CDR1 and CDR2: MGHRA and YSYEKL. V was shortened by 0 bases and J by 4 bases, with 15 bases between the two germline ends. The CDR3 reads CASSQETTDQIYGYTF. The CDR3 DNA reads TGCGCCAGCAGCCAAGAGACCACGGATCAGATCTATGGCTACACCTTC.

The rearrangement links TRBV2 to TRBJ2-7; 12 bases are shared with TRBD2. V gave up 0 bases and J gave up 9 bases; unmatched junction bases: 6. Germline CDR1 and CDR2: SNHLY and FYNNEI. This CDR3 contains 15 residues. CDR3 DNA: TGTGCCAGCAGTGAAGCGGCCGGGACTAGCGGGTTGCAGTACTTC. Translated: CASSEAAGTSGLQYF.

The rearrangement uses TRBV11-2 and TRBJ2-7; TRBD1 matches 7 bases. Germline V CDR1 and CDR2: SGHAT, FQNNGV. The V and J ends lost 2 bases and 2 bases, in that order; junction bases with no gene match: 6. The CDR3 sequence is 15 residues long. CDR3 loop: CASSLSYRGTYEQYF. Written as DNA, the CDR3 is TGTGCCAGCAGCTTATCCTACAGGGGAACCTACGAGCAGTACTTC.

The CDR3 DNA reads TGTGCCACCAATGCAGGGGACAATTCACCCCTCCACTTT. Its translation is CATNAGDNSPLHF. V and J are TRBV24-1 and TRBJ1-6; D perhaps matches TRBD1 (6 bases). This CDR3 region has 13 residues. Germline V gene sequence: CDR1 KGHDR, CDR2 SFDVKD. Trimming stripped 8 bases from V and 7 bases from J, with 11 bases between.

This clonotype was detected once. V is TRBV30 and J is TRBJ1-5, with D maybe TRBD1 (5 bases). Germline V CDR1 and CDR2: GTSNPN, SVGIG (reference sequence). V was trimmed by 0 bases and J by 4 bases, leaving 13 bases between them. This CDR3 has 15 amino acids. The CDR3 is CAWSVRGRLNQPQHF. CDR3 coding DNA: TGTGCCTGGAGTGTACGGGGACGGCTTAATCAGCCCCAGCATTTT.

This clonotype was detected a few times. The CDR3, as DNA: TGTGCCAGCAGTTTTCGGGACAGGACCTACGAGCAGTACTTC. Protein: CASSFRDRTYEQYF. V gene TRBV27 combines with J gene TRBJ2-7; TRBD1 matches 8 bases. The CDR3 extends over 14 amino acids. After removal of 3 bases from V and 2 bases from J, the junction contained 3 bases not matched to a gene. CDR1 MNHEY and CDR2 SMNVEV come from the germline V gene (reference sequence).

This clonotype was found a few times. CDR3 DNA sequence: TGTGCCGTCTCGGACACGAACACCGGGGAGCTGTTTTTT. The encoded protein is CAVSDTNTGELFF. The rearrangement uses TRBV24-1 and TRBJ2-2; D might be TRBD1 (5 bases). The CDR3 extends over 13 amino acids. V lost 12 bases and J 0 bases, leaving 10 bases between the germline ends. The germline V gene encodes CDR1 KGHDR and CDR2 SFDVKD.

This clonotype was observed a few times. The V and J genes are TRBV28 and TRBJ2-2, with a tentative D call TRBD2 (5 bases). The CDR3 loop spans 15 amino acids. Trimming took 3 bases from V and 5 from J, leaving 13 bases between them. CDR1 MDHEN and CDR2 SYDVKM come from the germline V gene. CDR3 nucleotides: TGTGCCAGCAGTTTCGGGCAGAGGGTTACCGGGGAGCTGTTTTTT. Translated: CASSFGQRVTGELFF.

This clonotype was picked up a small number of times. J is TRBJ2-3 and V is TRBV27; no firm D call. CDR1 and CDR2 from the germline V gene are MNHEY and SMNVEV (reference sequence). V shed 5 bases and J shed 6 bases, with 12 bases lying between them. This CDR3 has 13 amino acids. This CDR3 is CASSVMGQDTQYF. In nucleotides, the CDR3 is TGTGCCAGCAGTGTCATGGGTCAGGATACGCAGTATTTT.

The table lists this clonotype with a few counts. V is TRBV7-2 and J is TRBJ1-2; 8 bases map to TRBD1. V shed 1 base and J 5 bases; nucleotides not matched to a gene: 6. Germline V gene lookup returns CDR1 SGHTA and CDR2 FQGNSA. The CDR3 length is 15 residues. CDR3 sequence (DNA): TGTGCCAGCAGCTTAGACTGGGACAGGTTATATGGCTACACCTTC. Its protein is CASSLDWDRLYGYTF.

V and J are TRBV5-6 and TRBJ1-1; D possibly corresponds to TRBD1 (5 bases). Trimming stripped 4 bases from V and 4 bases from J, with 20 bases between. CDR1 is SGHDT and CDR2 is YYEEEE in the germline V gene. This CDR3 contains 16 residues. CDR3 DNA sequence: TGTGCCAGCAGCCCAACGGGCGGGGGATGGGTCACTGAAGCTTTCTTT. Amino acid sequence: CASSPTGGGWVTEAFF.

The chain joins TRBV20-1 to TRBJ1-5; 7 positions agree with TRBD1. In germline, CDR1 is DFQATT, CDR2 SNEGSKA (reference sequence). V lost 5 bases, J lost 4 bases, and 5 bases stayed unmatched. CDR3 length: 13 amino acids. As DNA, the CDR3 is TGCAGTGCTCGGCGGGACAGAAATCAGCCCCAGCATTTT. This codes for CSARRDRNQPQHF.

This clonotype was detected ten times or more. The chain has TRBV25-1 and TRBJ2-1, with D uncertain. The CDR3 has 15 residues. Trimming removed 5 bases at V and 2 bases at J, with 13 bases between. Germline V gene sequence: CDR1 MGHDK, CDR2 SYGVNS. CDR3 sequence reads: CASSPLIEPYNEQFF. CDR3 sequence (DNA): TGTGCCAGCAGTCCCCTAATAGAGCCCTACAATGAGCAGTTCTTC.

This clonotype was seen repeatedly, ten times or more. The chain has TRBV29-1 and TRBJ1-1; 8 bases align to TRBD1. Per germline, CDR1 SQVTM and CDR2 ANQGSEA. V shed 8 bases, J shed 6 bases, and the junction held 8 bases outside the gene matches. CDR3 length: 12 amino acids. This chain's CDR3 is CSFRQGKAEAFF. As DNA, the CDR3 is TGCAGCTTCAGACAGGGGAAGGCTGAAGCTTTCTTT. Looking up the rest from reference TRBV29-1 and TRBJ1-1 gives the full variable domain: SAVISQKPSRDICQRGTSLTIQCQVDSQVTMMFWYRQQPGQSLTLIATANQGSEATYESGFVIDKFPISRPNLTFSTLTVSNMSPEDSSIYLCSFRQGKAEAFFGQGTRLTVV.

The V and J genes are TRBV28 and TRBJ1-5; TRBD1 matches at 7 bases. The germline CDR1 and CDR2 sequences are MDHEN and SYDVKM. This CDR3 has 15 residues. Trimming removed 6 bases from V and 3 bases from J; junction bases left unmatched: 8. CDR3 loop: CASSLLDRANQPQHF. CDR3 nucleotide sequence: TGTGCCAGCAGCCTTCTCGACAGGGCCAATCAGCCCCAGCATTTT.

Ten or more counts support this clonotype. The CDR3 here is CAISSDRQSEKLFF. DNA for the CDR3: TGTGCCATCAGTTCCGACAGGCAGAGTGAAAAACTGTTTTTT. The V call is TRBV10-3, the J call TRBJ1-4; D is possibly TRBD1 (6 bases). Looked up from germline, CDR1 is ENHRY and CDR2 is SYGVKD. Trimming took 5 bases from V and 7 from J, leaving 14 bases between them. This CDR3 region has 14 residues.

This clonotype has only a few counts. The genes are TRBV6-4 and TRBJ1-1; D not certain. The CDR3 covers 13 residues. V was cut by 0 bases and J by 1 base, with 3 bases left in between. Germline CDR1 and CDR2: MRHNA and SNTAGT. CDR3 DNA: TGTGCCAGCAGTGACTCTAAGAACACTGAAGCTTTCTTT. It is translated as CASSDSKNTEAFF.

A few counts support this clonotype. The V gene is TRBV7-9, the J gene TRBJ2-1; 16 bases are a match to TRBD2. CDR3 length equals 14 residues. With V trimmed by 5 bases and J by 12 bases, 4 bases remained unmatched. From germline, CDR1 is SEHNR and CDR2 FQNEAQ (reference sequence). CDR3 in DNA: TGTGCCAGCAGCACCGGGACTAGCGGGAGGGGGCAGTTCTTC. This gives the protein CASSTGTSGRGQFF.

V and J are TRBV20-1 and TRBJ1-3; 7 bases are a match to TRBD1. Germline V gene data show CDR1 as DFQATT and CDR2 as SNEGSKA (reference sequence). This CDR3 contains 14 residues. J gave up 4 bases and V 6 bases, and 9 bases lay outside the gene matches. The CDR3 region is CSADPGQYGNTIYF. The CDR3 DNA is TGCAGTGCCGACCCGGGACAGTACGGAAACACCATATATTTT.

The V call is TRBV7-8, the J call TRBJ2-5; D is unclear. V gave up 5 bases and J gave up 5 bases, with 12 bases separating them. Germline V gene sequence: CDR1 SGHVS, CDR2 FQNEAQ. This CDR3 has 13 amino acids. CDR3 loop: CASSLDIVETQYF. CDR3 coding DNA: TGTGCCAGCAGCCTCGATATTGTGGAGACCCAGTACTTC.

V and J are TRBV6-1 and TRBJ2-7, with a possible D match to TRBD2 (5 bases). Germline loops: CDR1 MNHNS, CDR2 SASEGT. The CDR3 is 14 residues long. V was pared by 4 bases and J by 5 bases, with 15 bases between. The CDR3 DNA sequence: TGTGCCAGCAGTGCGGGCCCCCACGGGGACGAGCAGTACGTC. It encodes CASSAGPHGDEQYV.

This clonotype has at least ten counts. This chain joins TRBV29-1 and TRBJ1-3; 10 bases line up with TRBD1. Germline values: CDR1 SQVTM, CDR2 ANQGSEA. V lost 7 bases to trimming and J lost 2 bases; unmatched junction nucleotides: 2. The CDR3 runs to 13 residues. CDR3 protein: CSGGQGPGNTIYF. For the CDR3, the DNA is TGCAGCGGGGGACAGGGGCCTGGAAACACCATATATTTT.